This TCR beta chain comes out of a study of control samples from healthy donors and cancer patients. Some clones are missing from TCRdb's copy, which holds only in-frame ones; the method was immunoSEQ multiplex PCR. The sample lists 130,000 or so clones, around nine tenths occurring once. A few counts support this clone. Germline V CDR1 and CDR2: SGHRS, YFSETQ. The length of the CDR3 is 15 residues. Between the trimmed V and J ends, which lost 2 bases and 0 bases, there was a span of 9 bases. The sequence derives from a man between 18 and 35 years old in good health. The sample taken for sequencing was blood. This rearrangement joins TRBV5-1 to TRBJ1-5; a weak D match, TRBD1 (6 bases). The CDR3 DNA reads as TGCGCCAGCAGCTTACAGGGCGGTAGCAATCAGCCCCAGCATTTT. Translated, it gives CASSLQGGSNQPQHF.